This T cell receptor (beta chain) was retrieved from a study of shared clonotypes between healthy human individuals. Study-wide results and caveats: Generation probabilities were higher for clonotypes shared across all four sorted-subset donors than for unshared ones.

The assay was immunoSEQ multiplex PCR, and TCRdb's table has in-frame clones only and misses some. This repertoire shows about a million clones, about 75% found once; its top ten account for around 1.5%. The CDR3 loop spans 15 amino acids. Germline assignment: CDR1 SGHRS and CDR2 YFSETQ. The J segment lost 3 bases and the V segment lost 0 bases, leaving 5 bases of the junction unmatched. Turning to this clone: Its matching antigen is unknown.

The donors were all Caucasian adults (living in Nashville, Tennessee). This TCR was sampled from a man in his late teens or twenties in good health. The V gene is TRBV5-1, the J gene TRBJ2-7; 8 nucleotides line up with TRBD1. The sequencing input was memory CD4+ T cells sorted from blood. The subset was: CD45RA-negative fraction. Here the CDR3 reads CASSLAGGNYYEQYF. The DNA for the CDR3 is TGCGCCAGCAGCTTGGCAGGGGGCAACTACTACGAGCAGTACTTC.